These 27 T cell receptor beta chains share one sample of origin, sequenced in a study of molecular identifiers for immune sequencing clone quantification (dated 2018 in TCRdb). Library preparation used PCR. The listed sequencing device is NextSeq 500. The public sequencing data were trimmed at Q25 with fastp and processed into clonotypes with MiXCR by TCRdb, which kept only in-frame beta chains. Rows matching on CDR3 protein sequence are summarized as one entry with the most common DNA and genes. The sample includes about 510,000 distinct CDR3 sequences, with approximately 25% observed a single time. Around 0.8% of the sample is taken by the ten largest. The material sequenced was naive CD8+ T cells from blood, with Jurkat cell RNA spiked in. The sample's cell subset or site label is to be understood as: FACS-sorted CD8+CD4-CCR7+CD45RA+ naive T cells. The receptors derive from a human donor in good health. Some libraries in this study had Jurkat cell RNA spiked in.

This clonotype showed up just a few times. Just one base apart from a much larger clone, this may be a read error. The CDR3 coding sequence is TGCAGCGTTGAACTCCGGGGGGGCCGGACAGATACGCAGTATTTT. Protein: CSVELRGGRTDTQYF. This sequence joins TRBV29-1 and TRBJ2-3, with TRBD2 identical over 8 bases. The V and J ends lost 2 bases and 3 bases, in that order; junction bases with no gene match: 7. From germline, CDR1 is SQVTM and CDR2 ANQGSEA. The CDR3 runs to 15 residues.

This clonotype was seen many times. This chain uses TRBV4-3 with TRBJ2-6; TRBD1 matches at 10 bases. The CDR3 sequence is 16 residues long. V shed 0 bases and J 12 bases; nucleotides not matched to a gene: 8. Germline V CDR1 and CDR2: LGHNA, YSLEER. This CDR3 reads CASSQDAGTGAVVLTF. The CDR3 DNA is TGCGCCAGCAGCCAAGATGCGGGGACAGGGGCCGTCGTCCTGACTTTC.

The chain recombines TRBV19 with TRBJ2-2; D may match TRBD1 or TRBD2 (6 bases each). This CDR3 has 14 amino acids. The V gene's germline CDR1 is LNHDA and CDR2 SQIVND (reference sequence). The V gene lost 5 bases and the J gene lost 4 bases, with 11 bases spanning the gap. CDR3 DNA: TGTGCCAGTAGTGGGGGGCTCCTCACCGGGGAGCTGTTTTTT. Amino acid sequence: CASSGGLLTGELFF.

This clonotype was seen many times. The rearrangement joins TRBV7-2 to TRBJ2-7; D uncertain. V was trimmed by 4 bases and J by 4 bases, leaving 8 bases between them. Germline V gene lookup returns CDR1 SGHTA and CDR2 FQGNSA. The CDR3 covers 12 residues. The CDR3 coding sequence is TGTGCCAGCAGCTCCCCCCCGTACGAGCAGTACTTC. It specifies CASSSPPYEQYF. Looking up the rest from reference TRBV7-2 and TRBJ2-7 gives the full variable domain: GAGVSQSPSNKVTEKGKDVELRCDPISGHTALYWYRQSLGQGLEFLIYFQGNSAPDKSGLPSDRFSAERTGGSVSTLTIQRTQQEDSAVYLCASSSPPYEQYFGPGTRLTVT.

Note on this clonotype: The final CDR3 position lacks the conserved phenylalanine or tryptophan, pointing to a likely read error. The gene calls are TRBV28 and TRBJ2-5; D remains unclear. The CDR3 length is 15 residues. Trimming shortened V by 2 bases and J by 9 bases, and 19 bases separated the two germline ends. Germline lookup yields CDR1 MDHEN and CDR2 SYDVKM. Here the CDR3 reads CASSLPPRAHWPQYI. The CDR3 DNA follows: TGTGCCAGCAGTTTACCCCCCCGGGCCCACTGGCCCCAGTACATC.

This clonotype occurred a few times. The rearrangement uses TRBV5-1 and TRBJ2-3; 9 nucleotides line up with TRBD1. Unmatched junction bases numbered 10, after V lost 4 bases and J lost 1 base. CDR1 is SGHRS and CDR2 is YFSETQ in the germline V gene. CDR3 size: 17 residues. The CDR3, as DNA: TGCGCCAGCAGCAAGACACAGGGGGCGGTTGGCACAGATACGCAGTATTTT. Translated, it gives CASSKTQGAVGTDTQYF.

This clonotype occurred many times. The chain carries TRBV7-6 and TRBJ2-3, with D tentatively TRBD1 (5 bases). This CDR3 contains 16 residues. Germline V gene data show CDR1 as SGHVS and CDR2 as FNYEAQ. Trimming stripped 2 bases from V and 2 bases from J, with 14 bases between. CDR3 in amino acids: CASSLSGHQDTDTQYF. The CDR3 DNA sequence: TGTGCCAGCAGCTTATCTGGACACCAAGACACAGATACGCAGTATTTT.

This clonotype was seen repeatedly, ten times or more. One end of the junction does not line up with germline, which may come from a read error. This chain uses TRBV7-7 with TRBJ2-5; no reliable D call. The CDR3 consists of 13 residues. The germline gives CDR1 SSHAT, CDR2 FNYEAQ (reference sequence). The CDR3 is CASSLSAGGTQYF. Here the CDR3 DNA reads TGTGCTAGCAGCTTGAGTGCCGGCGGGACCCAGTACTTC.

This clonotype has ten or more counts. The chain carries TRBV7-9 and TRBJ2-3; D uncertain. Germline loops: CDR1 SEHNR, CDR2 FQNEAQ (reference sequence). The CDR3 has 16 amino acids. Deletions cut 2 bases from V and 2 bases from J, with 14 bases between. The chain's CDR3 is CASSLIVTPNTDTQYF. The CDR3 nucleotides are TGTGCCAGCAGCTTAATAGTGACTCCTAACACAGATACGCAGTATTTT.

The DNA for the CDR3 is TGCGCCAGCAGTGAGTCGTATAGGGGGGAAGAGACCCAGTACTTC. Protein product: CASSESYRGEETQYF. The chain carries TRBV10-2 and TRBJ2-5; either TRBD1 or TRBD2 may supply D (6 bases each). Between the trimmed V and J ends, which lost 0 bases and 3 bases, there was a span of 11 bases. The CDR3 is 15 residues long. The germline CDR1 and CDR2 sequences are WSHSY and SAAADI.

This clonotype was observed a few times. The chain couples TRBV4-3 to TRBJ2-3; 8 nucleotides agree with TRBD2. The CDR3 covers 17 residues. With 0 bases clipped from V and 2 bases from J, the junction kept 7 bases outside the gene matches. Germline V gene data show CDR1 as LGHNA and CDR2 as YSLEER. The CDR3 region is CASSQDRIAGFTDTQYF. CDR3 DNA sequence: TGCGCCAGCAGCCAAGATAGGATAGCGGGGTTCACAGATACGCAGTATTTT.

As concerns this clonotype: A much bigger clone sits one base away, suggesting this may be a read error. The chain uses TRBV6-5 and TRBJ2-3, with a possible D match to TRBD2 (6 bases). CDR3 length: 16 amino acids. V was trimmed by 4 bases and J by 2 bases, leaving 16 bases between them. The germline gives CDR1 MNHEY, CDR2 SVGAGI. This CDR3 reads CASSWDSGLNTDTQYF. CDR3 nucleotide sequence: TGTGCCAGCAGTTGGGATTCGGGACTCAACACAGATACGCAGTATTTT.

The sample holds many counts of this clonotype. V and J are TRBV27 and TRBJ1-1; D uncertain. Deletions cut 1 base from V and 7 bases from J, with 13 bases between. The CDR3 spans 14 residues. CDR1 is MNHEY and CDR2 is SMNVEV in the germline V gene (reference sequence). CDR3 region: CASSLLVGSIEAFF. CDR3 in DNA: TGTGCCAGCAGTTTATTAGTCGGCTCGATTGAAGCTTTCTTT.

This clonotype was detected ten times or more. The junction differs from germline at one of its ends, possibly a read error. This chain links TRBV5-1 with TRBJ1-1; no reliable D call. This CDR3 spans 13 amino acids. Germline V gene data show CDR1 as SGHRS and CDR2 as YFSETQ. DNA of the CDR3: TGTGCCAGCAGCTTGGACTTGAACACTGAAGCTTTCTTT. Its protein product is CASSLDLNTEAFF. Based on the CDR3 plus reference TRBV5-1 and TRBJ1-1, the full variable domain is KAGVTQTPRYLIKTRGQQVTLSCSPISGHRSVSWYQQTPGQGLQFLFEYFSETQRNKGNFPGRFSGRQFSNSRSEMNVSTLELGDSALYLCASSLDLNTEAFFGQGTRLTVV.

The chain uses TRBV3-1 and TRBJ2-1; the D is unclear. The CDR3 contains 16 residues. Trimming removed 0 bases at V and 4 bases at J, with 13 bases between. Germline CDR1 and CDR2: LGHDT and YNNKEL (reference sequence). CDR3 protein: CASSQDTGIRYNEQFF. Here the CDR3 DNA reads TGTGCCAGCAGCCAAGATACTGGGATTCGGTACAATGAGCAGTTCTTC.

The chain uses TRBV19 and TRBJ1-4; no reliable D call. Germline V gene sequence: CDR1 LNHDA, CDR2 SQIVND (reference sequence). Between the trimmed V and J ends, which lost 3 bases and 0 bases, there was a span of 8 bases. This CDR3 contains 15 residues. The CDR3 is CASSISDATNEKLFF. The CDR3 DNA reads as TGTGCCAGTAGTATTTCGGACGCAACTAATGAAAAACTGTTTTTT.

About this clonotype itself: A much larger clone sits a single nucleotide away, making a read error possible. The CDR3 nucleotides are TGTGCCAGCAGCGCATCGGGACAGAACTACGAGCAGTACTTC. It translates to CASSASGQNYEQYF. This rearrangement joins TRBV11-3 to TRBJ2-7, with TRBD1 matching 7 bases. This CDR3 is built from 14 residues. CDR1 is SGHNT and CDR2 is YENEEA in the germline V gene. After removal of 5 bases from V and 3 bases from J, the junction contained 7 bases not matched to a gene.

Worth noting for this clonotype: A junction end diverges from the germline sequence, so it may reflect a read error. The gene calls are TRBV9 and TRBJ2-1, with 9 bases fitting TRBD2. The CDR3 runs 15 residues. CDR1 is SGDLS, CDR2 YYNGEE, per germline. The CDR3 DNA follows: TGTGCCAGCAGCGTAGAGGGACTAGCTTTGAATGAGAAGTTCTTC. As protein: CASSVEGLALNEKFF. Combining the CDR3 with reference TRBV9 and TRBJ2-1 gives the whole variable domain DSGVTQTPKHLITATGQRVTLRCSPRSGDLSVYWYQQSLDQGLQFLIQYYNGEERAKGNILERFSAQQFPDLHSELNLSSLELGDSALYFCASSVEGLALNEKFFGPGTRLTVL.

The CDR3 nucleotides read TGTGCCAGCAGTTACAGGCTTCCCTACGAGCAGTACTTC. This translates into CASSYRLPYEQYF. The chain links TRBV6-6 to TRBJ2-7; D not resolved. With 2 bases removed from V and 2 bases from J, the gap between germline ends came to 7 bases. Looked up from germline, CDR1 is MNHNY and CDR2 is SVGAGI (reference sequence). The CDR3 contains 13 residues.

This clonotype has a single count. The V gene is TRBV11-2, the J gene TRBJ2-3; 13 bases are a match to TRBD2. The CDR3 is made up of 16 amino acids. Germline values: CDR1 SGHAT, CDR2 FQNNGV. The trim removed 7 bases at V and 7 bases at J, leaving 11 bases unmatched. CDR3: CASTGDWTSGGYTQYF. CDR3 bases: TGTGCCAGCACTGGAGACTGGACTAGCGGGGGTTATACGCAGTATTTT.

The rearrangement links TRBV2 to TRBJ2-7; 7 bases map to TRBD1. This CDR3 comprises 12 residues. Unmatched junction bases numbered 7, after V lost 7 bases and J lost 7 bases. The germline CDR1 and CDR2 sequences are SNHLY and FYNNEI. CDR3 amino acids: CASTQTGVEQYF. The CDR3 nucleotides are TGTGCCAGCACCCAAACAGGGGTGGAGCAGTACTTC.

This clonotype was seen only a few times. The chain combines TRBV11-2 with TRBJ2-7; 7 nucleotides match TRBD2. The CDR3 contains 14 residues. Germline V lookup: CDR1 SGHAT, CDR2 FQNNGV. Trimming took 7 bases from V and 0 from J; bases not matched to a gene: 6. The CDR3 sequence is CASNPGLSSYEQYF. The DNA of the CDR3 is TGTGCCAGCAACCCGGGACTAAGCTCCTACGAGCAGTACTTC.

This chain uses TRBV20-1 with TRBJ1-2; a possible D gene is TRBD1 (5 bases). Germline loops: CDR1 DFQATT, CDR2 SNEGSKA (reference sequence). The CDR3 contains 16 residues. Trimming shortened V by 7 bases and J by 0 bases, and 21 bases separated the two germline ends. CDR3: CSVGPGGTPANYGYTF. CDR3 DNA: TGCAGTGTAGGCCCTGGGGGGACCCCAGCTAACTATGGCTACACCTTC.

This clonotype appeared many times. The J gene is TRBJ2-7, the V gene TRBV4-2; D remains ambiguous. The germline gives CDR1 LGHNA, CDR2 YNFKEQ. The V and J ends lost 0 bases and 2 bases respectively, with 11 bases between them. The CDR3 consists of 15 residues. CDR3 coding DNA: TGTGCCAGCAGCCAAGATAACGGCCATCCCTACGAGCAGTACTTC. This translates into CASSQDNGHPYEQYF.

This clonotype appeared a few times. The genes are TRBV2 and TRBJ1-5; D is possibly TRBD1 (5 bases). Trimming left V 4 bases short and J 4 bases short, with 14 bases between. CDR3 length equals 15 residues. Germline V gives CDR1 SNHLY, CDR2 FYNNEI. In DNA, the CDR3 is TGTGCCAGCAGTGGGGGATTGGGGGGAAATCAGCCCCAGCATTTT. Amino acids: CASSGGLGGNQPQHF.

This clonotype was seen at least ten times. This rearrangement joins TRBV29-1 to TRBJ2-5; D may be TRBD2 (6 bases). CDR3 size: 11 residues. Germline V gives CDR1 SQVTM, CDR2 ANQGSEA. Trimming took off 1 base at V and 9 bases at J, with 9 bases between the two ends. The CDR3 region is CSVEAGGAQYF. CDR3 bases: TGCAGCGTTGAAGCAGGAGGGGCCCAGTACTTC.

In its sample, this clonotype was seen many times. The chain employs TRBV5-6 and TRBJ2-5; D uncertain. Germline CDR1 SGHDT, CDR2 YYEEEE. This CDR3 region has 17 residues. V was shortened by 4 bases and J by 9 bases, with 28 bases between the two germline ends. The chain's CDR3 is CASSNGPIPMDRWAQYF. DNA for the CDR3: TGTGCCAGCAGCAACGGACCAATCCCAATGGACCGATGGGCCCAGTACTTC.